Reported below is one TCR beta chain. The source of the sample is a study of blood T cell repertoires in COVID-19. In the study overall: Samples came from the United States, Italy and Spain, spanning acute and convalescent COVID-19.

This CDR3 is built from 14 residues. Germline CDR1 MNHEY, CDR2 SMNVEV (reference sequence). J lost 4 bases, V lost 6 bases, and 5 bases had no gene match. Generated by immunoSEQ multiplex PCR, the TCRdb table keeps only in-frame clones and is missing some. The sample contains about 200,000 clones, 84% of which appear only once. This clonotype originated in a human donor in a cohort sampled during active COVID-19. The sample was peripheral blood. This chain joins TRBV27 and TRBJ2-3; 9 nucleotides agree with TRBD1. This CDR3 is CASRWDRASDTQYF. DNA of the CDR3: TGTGCCAGCAGGTGGGACAGGGCCTCAGATACGCAGTATTTT.